The clone carrying this T cell receptor beta chain qualifies as medium-sized. Sorting of live CD3+CD8+TCRalphabeta+ cells by PD-1 and/or TIGIT gave four subsets. The sample comes from a study of circulating CD8 cells and anti-PD-1 response in melanoma. There are 17 residues in the CDR3. V was trimmed by 4 bases and J by 5 bases, leaving 21 bases between them. The QIAseq Immune Repertoire TCR panel built the libraries from roughly 15 ng of total RNA. TCRdb fed the reads into MiXCR, producing one record per CDR3 protein. The sample holds around 1,700 distinct CDR3 sequences, 9.4% seen once. The receptor comes from a human donor with melanoma. The sample here was CD8+ T cells from PBMCs, taken at baseline or after one month of anti-PD-1 therapy (not recorded which). The chain is built from TRBV12-3 or TRBV12-4 and TRBJ2-1, with TRBD2 as a possible D gene (6 bases). The CDR3 DNA follows: TGTGCCAGCAGTTCTCCAGATCTAGCGCGAACCAACAATGAGCAGTTCTTC. It translates to CASSSPDLARTNNEQFF.